Detailed here is one T cell receptor (beta chain). Its antigen is not identified. The study ran its PCR with 60 Vbeta and 13 Jbeta primers. Profiling relied on immunoSEQ multiplex PCR, and the TCRdb table lists in-frame clones only, not all of them. The table for this sample gives approximately 200,000 clones. The data are from a study of cytomegalovirus exposure and HLA in healthy donors. Deletions cut 5 bases from V and 0 bases from J, with 16 bases between. This CDR3 region has 16 residues. Germline values: CDR1 SGHTA, CDR2 FQGNSA. Study-wide results and limits: The study put about 180 TCR beta chains on its list as cytomegalovirus-associated.

Source material: PBMCs. The chain carries TRBV7-2 and TRBJ2-5, with D maybe TRBD2 (7 bases). The receptor's source is a boy younger than 18 in good health and CMV-seronegative. The CDR3 region is CASSVGGGYNQETQYF. CDR3 bases: TGTGCCAGCAGCGTAGGGGGGGGATATAACCAAGAGACCCAGTACTTC. The full variable domain, in which reference TRBV7-2 and TRBJ2-5 provide the parts outside the CDR3, is GAGVSQSPSNKVTEKGKDVELRCDPISGHTALYWYRQSLGQGLEFLIYFQGNSAPDKSGLPSDRFSAERTGGSVSTLTIQRTQQEDSAVYLCASSVGGGYNQETQYFGPGTRLLVL.